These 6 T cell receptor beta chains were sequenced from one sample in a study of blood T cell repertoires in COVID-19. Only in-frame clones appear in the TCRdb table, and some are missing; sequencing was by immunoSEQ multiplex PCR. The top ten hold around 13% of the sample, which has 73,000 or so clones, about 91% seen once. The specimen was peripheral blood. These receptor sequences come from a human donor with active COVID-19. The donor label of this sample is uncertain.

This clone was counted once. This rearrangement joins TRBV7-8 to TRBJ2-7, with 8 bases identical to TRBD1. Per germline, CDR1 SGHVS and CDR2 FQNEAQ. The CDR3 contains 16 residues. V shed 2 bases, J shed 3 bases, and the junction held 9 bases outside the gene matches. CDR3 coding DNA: TGTGCCAGCAGCTTACGGGTATTGGACAGGGTCTACGAGCAGTACTTC. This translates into CASSLRVLDRVYEQYF.

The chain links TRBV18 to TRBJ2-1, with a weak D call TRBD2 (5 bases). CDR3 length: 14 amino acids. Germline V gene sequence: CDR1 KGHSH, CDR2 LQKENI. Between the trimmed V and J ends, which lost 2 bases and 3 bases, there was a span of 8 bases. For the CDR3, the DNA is TGTGCCAGCTCACCATCCGGGGACTACAATGAGCAGTTCTTC. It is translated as CASSPSGDYNEQFF.

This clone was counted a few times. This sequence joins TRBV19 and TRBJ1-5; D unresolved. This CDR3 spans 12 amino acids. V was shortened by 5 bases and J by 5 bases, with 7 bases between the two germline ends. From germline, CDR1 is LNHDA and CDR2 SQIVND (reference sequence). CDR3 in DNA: TGTGCCAGTAGTCTCCGGGATCAGCCCCAGCATTTT. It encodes CASSLRDQPQHF.

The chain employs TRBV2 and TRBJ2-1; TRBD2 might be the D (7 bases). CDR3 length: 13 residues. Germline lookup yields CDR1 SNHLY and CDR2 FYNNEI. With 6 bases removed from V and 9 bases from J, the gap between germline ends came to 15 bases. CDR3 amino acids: CASRREARGEQFF. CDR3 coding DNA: TGTGCCAGCAGACGGGAGGCCAGGGGTGAGCAGTTCTTC. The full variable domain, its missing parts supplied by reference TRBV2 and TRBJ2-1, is EPEVTQTPSHQVTQMGQEVILRCVPISNHLYFYWYRQILGQKVEFLVSFYNNEISEKSEIFDDQFSVERPDGSNFTLKIRSTKLEDSAMYFCASRREARGEQFFGPGTRLTVL.

DNA of the CDR3: TGTGCCAGCAGCTTTACAGGGCGGGCAGATACGCAGTATTTT. Protein: CASSFTGRADTQYF. The V and J genes are TRBV11-3 and TRBJ2-3; TRBD1 might be the D (6 bases). Per the germline V gene, CDR1 is SGHNT and CDR2 is YENEEA. The CDR3 is 14 amino acids. Trimming took off 3 bases at V and 4 bases at J, with 11 bases between the two ends.

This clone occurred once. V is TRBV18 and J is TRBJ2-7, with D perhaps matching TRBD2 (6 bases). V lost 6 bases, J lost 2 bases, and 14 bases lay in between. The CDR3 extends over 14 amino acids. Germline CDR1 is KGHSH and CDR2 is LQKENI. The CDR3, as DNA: TGTGCCAGCTCTCGGCTCGGGACTGCCTACGAGCAGTACTTC. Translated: CASSRLGTAYEQYF.